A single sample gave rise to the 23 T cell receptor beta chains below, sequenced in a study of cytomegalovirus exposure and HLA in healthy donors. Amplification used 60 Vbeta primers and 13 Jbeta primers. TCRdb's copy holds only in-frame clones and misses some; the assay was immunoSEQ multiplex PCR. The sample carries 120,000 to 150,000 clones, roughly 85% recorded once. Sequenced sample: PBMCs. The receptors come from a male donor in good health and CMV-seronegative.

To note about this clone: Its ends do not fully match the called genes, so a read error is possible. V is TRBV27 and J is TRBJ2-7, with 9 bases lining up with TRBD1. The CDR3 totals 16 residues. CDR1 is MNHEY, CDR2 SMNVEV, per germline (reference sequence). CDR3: CASSQNPGQGTWEQCF. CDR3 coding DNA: TGTGCCAGCAGTCAGAACCCGGGACAGGGTACATGGGAGCAGTGCTTC.

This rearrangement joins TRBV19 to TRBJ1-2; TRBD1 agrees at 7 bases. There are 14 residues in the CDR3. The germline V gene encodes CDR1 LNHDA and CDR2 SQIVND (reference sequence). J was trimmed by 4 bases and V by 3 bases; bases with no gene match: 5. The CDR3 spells CASSIGTASYGYTF. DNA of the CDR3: TGTGCCAGTAGTATCGGGACAGCCAGCTATGGCTACACCTTC.

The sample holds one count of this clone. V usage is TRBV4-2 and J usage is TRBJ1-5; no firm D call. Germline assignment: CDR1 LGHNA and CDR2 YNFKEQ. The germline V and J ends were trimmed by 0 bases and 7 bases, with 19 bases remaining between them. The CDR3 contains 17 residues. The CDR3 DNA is TGTGCCAGCAGCCAAGATTTTTTCCCGGCATCGGGGCAGCCCCAGCATTTT. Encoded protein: CASSQDFFPASGQPQHF.

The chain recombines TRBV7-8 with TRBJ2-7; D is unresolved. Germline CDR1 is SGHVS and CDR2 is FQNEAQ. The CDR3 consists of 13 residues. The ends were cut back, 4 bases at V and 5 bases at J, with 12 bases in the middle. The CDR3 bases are TGTGCCAGCAGCTCGCCTATGTCCGACGAGCAGTACTTC. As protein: CASSSPMSDEQYF.

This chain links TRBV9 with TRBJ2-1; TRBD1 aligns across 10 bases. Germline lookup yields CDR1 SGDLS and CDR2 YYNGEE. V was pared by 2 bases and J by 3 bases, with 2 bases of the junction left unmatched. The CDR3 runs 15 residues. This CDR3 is CASSVGTGVYNEQFF. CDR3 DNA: TGTGCCAGCAGCGTCGGGACAGGGGTCTACAATGAGCAGTTCTTC. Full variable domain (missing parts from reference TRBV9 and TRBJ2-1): DSGVTQTPKHLITATGQRVTLRCSPRSGDLSVYWYQQSLDQGLQFLIQYYNGEERAKGNILERFSAQQFPDLHSELNLSSLELGDSALYFCASSVGTGVYNEQFFGPGTRLTVL.

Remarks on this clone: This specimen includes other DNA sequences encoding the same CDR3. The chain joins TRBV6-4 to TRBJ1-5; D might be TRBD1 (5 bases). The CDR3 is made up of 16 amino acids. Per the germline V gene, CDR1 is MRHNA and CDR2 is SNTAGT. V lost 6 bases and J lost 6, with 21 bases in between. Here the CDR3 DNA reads TGTGCCAGCAGCGAATCAGGGCAGGGTTTGAGTCAGCCCCAGCATTTT. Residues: CASSESGQGLSQPQHF.

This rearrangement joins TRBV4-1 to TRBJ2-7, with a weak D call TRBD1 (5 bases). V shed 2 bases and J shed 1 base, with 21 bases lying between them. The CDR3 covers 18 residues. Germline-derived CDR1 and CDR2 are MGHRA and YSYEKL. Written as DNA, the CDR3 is TGCGCCAGCAGCCAACTTGGACCGTGGGGCCCGAGATCCTACGAGCAGTACTTC. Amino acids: CASSQLGPWGPRSYEQYF.

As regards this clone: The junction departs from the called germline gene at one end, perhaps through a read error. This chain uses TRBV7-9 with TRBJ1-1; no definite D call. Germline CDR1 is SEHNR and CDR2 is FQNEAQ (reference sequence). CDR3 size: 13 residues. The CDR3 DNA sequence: TGTTCCAGCAGCTTAGCGCTCGGGGCTGAAGCTTTCTTT. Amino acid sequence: CSSSLALGAEAFF.

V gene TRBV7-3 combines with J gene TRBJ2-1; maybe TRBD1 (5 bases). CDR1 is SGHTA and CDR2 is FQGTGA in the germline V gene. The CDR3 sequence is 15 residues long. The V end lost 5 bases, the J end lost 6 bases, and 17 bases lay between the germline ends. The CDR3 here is CASSQGLGAGNEQFF. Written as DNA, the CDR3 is TGTGCCAGCAGCCAAGGGCTAGGGGCTGGCAATGAGCAGTTCTTC.

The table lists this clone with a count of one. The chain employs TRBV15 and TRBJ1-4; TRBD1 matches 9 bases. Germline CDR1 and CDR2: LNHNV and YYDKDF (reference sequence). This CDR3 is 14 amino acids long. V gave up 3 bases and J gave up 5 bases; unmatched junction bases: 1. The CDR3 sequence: CATSRGTGNEKLFF. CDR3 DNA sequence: TGTGCCACCAGCAGGGGGACAGGGAATGAAAAACTGTTTTTT.

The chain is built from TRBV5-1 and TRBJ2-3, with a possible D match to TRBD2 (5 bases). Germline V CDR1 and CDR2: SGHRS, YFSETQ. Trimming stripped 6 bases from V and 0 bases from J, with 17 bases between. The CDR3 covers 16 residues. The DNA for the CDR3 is TGCGCCAGCACCCTGGGAGAGCACTCTAGCACAGATACGCAGTATTTT. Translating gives CASTLGEHSSTDTQYF. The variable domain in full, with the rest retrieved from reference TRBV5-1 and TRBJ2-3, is KAGVTQTPRYLIKTRGQQVTLSCSPISGHRSVSWYQQTPGQGLQFLFEYFSETQRNKGNFPGRFSGRQFSNSRSEMNVSTLELGDSALYLCASTLGEHSSTDTQYFGPGTRLTVL.

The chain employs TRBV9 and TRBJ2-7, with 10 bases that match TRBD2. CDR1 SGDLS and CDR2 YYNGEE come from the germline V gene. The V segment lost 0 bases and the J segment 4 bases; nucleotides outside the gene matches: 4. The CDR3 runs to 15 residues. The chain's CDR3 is CASSVGLAGGYEQYF. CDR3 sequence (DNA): TGTGCCAGCAGCGTAGGGTTAGCGGGGGGTTACGAGCAGTACTTC.

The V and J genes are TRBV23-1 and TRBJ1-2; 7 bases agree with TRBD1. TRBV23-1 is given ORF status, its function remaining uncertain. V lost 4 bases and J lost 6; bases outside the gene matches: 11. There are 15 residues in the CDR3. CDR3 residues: CASSRRGQTFHGYTF. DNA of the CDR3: TGCGCCAGCAGTCGTCGGGGACAGACCTTCCATGGCTACACCTTC.

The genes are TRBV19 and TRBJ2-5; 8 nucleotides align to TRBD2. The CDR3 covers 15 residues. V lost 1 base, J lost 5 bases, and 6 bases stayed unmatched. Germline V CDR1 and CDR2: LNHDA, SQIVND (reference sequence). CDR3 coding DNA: TGTGCCAGTAGTATAGCCCCGGGCGGGGGGGAGACCCAGTACTTC. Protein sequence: CASSIAPGGGETQYF.

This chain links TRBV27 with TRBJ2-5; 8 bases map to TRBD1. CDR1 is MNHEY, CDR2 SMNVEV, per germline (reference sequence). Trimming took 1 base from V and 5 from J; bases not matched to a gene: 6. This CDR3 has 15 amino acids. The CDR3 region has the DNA TGTGCCAGCAGTTTATGGGCAGGGGGCCAGGAGACCCAGTACTTC. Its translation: CASSLWAGGQETQYF.

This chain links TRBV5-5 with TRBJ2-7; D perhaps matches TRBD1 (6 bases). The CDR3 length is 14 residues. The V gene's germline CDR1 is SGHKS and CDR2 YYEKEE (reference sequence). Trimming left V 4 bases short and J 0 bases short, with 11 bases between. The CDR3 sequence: CASSPGQSSYEQYF. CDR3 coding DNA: TGTGCCAGCAGCCCCGGACAGAGCTCCTACGAGCAGTACTTC.

Here the CDR3 reads CASSSSGGETQYF. The CDR3 nucleotides read TGTGCCAGCAGCTCGTCAGGGGGAGAGACCCAGTACTTC. This chain joins TRBV7-2 and TRBJ2-5; 7 bases match TRBD1. This CDR3 comprises 13 residues. V lost 4 bases to trimming and J lost 4 bases; unmatched junction nucleotides: 3. Germline V gives CDR1 SGHTA, CDR2 FQGNSA. The entire variable domain, with the rest obtained from reference TRBV7-2 and TRBJ2-5, is as follows: GAGVSQSPSNKVTEKGKDVELRCDPISGHTALYWYRQSLGQGLEFLIYFQGNSAPDKSGLPSDRFSAERTGGSVSTLTIQRTQQEDSAVYLCASSSSGGETQYFGPGTRLLVL.

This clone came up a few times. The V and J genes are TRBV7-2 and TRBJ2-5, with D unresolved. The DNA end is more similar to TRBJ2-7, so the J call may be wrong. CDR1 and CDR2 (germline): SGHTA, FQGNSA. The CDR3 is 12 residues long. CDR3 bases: TGTGCCAGCAGCTTATCCCCCTACGAGCAGTACTTC. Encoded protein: CASSLSPYEQYF.

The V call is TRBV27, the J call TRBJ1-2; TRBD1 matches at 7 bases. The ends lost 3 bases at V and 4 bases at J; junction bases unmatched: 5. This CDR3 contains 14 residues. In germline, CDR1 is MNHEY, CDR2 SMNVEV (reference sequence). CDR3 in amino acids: CASSFKTGVYGYTF. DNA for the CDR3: TGTGCCAGCAGTTTCAAAACAGGGGTCTATGGCTACACCTTC.

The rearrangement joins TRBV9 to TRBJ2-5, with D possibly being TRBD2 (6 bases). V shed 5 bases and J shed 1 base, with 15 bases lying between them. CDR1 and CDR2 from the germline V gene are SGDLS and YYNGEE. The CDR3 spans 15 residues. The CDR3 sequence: CASRRGGGGQETQYF. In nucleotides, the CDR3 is TGTGCCAGCAGAAGGGGAGGAGGAGGCCAAGAGACCCAGTACTTC.

CDR3 loop: CASSYGPGKETQYF. CDR3 coding DNA: TGTGCCAGCAGTTACGGGCCAGGGAAAGAGACCCAGTACTTC. V gene TRBV6-5 combines with J gene TRBJ2-5; D perhaps matches TRBD1 (5 bases). Germline V gene lookup returns CDR1 MNHEY and CDR2 SVGAGI. The CDR3 contains 14 residues. The V gene lost 2 bases and the J gene lost 3 bases, with 10 bases spanning the gap.

CDR3 region: CASRRTENYGYTF. In DNA form, the CDR3 reads TGTGCCAGCAGGAGGACAGAAAACTATGGCTACACCTTC. This rearrangement joins TRBV6-1 to TRBJ1-2; D possibly corresponds to TRBD1 (6 bases). Trimming left V 6 bases short and J 2 bases short, with 10 bases between. The CDR3 spans 13 residues. Per germline, CDR1 MNHNS and CDR2 SASEGT.

The CDR3 loop reads CAWSVRNEQFF. The CDR3 coding sequence is TGTGCCTGGAGTGTACGGAATGAGCAGTTCTTC. This chain links TRBV30 with TRBJ2-1, with D hard to call. CDR3 length equals 11 residues. Germline V gene data show CDR1 as GTSNPN and CDR2 as SVGIG (reference sequence). The ends were cut back, 0 bases at V and 7 bases at J, with 4 bases in the middle.